The following is a T cell receptor beta chain sequence with its context. Its specificity is not known. Profiling relied on immunoSEQ multiplex PCR, and the TCRdb table lists in-frame clones only, not all of them. This sample yields more than 400,000 clones, of which about 92% are seen a single time; more than 3.5% belongs to the top ten. The sample is drawn from a study of Ad26.COV2.S vaccination and SARS-CoV-2 variants. Described treatment: some 20 received Ad26.COV2.S at low or high dose, single or two shots; about 5 received placebo; per-sample allocation not given. Day 63 following the first vaccine or placebo injection was when the samples were taken. Notes on the study in general: Once vaccination had occurred, spike-specific CD8+ and CD4+ T cell responses reportedly showed substantial breadth.

CDR1 and CDR2 (germline): SNHLY, FYNNEI. The length of the CDR3 is 13 residues. Trimming took 5 bases from V and 5 from J, leaving 12 bases between them. Sequences were derived from peripheral blood, sampled in a trial of Ad26.COV2.S vaccine versus placebo. The sequence derives from a person between 18 and 59 years old who received the Ad26.COV2.S COVID-19 vaccine or a placebo. V and J are TRBV2 and TRBJ2-5, with D perhaps TRBD2 (5 bases). The CDR3 DNA reads TGTGCCAGCAGTATTAATCGGGGTGAGACCCAGTACTTC. This encodes CASSINRGETQYF.